The entry that follows covers one T cell receptor beta chain sequence. The data belong to a study of yellow fever vaccine responses in identical twins. This CDR3 contains 16 residues. Germline loops: CDR1 KGHSH, CDR2 LQKENI. The ends were cut back, 1 base at V and 0 bases at J, with 10 bases in the middle. TCRdb re-derived calls from the RT-PCR reads in MiXCR, one entry per CDR3 protein. The sample has approximately 17,000 distinct CDR3 sequences, less than 75% seen once; the top ten hold about 2.2%. The chain employs TRBV18 and TRBJ2-4; D remains ambiguous. The receptor was isolated from a woman under 30 who received the yellow fever vaccine. This material consisted of T cells from blood (PBMCs), unsorted or a sorted subset (not recorded which), taken before or after yellow fever vaccination (not recorded which). CDR3 loop: CASSPRSILAKNIQYF. CDR3 nucleotide sequence: TGTGCCAGCTCACCACGTTCTATACTAGCCAAAAACATTCAGTACTTC.